The present TCR beta chain was sequenced within a study of blood T cell repertoires in COVID-19. Overall study context: Samples taken during acute and convalescent COVID-19 were collected in the United States, Italy and Spain. Sample material is recorded as cDNA or gDNA derived from T cells, B-cell-depleted T cells, or PBMCs.

Trimming stripped 6 bases from V and 8 bases from J, with 16 bases between. CDR1 is ENHRY, CDR2 SYGVKD, per germline. CDR3 length equals 13 residues. Per the original data handling: Reference gene primer amplification gave estimated nucleated cell counts. Using immunoSEQ multiplex PCR, the repertoire was profiled, and TCRdb retains in-frame clones only, with some absent. V, J and clone size are those of that table, while D and trimming were read from the DNA. Of about 150,000 clones listed, about 89% are singletons. Material: peripheral blood. The rearrangement links TRBV10-3 to TRBJ1-2, with a tentative D call TRBD1 (5 bases). The TCR comes from a man aged 50 or older with acute or convalescent COVID-19. In DNA form, the CDR3 reads TGTGCCATCAGGGGGACTGCTGGCAACGGCTACACCTTC. Its protein is CAIRGTAGNGYTF.